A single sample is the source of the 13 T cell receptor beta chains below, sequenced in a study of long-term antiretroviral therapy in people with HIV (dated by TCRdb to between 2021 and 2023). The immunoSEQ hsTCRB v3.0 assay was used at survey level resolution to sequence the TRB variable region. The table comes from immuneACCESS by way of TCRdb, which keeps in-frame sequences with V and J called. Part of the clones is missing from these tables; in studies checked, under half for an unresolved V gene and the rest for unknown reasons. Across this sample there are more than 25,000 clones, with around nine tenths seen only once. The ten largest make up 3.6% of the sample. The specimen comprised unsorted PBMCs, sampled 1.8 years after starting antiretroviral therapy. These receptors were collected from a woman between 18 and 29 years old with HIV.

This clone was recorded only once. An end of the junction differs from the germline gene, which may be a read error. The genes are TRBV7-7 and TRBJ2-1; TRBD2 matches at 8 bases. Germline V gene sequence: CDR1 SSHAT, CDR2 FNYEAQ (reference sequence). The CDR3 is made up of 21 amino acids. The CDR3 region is CASSLESAGAGGRSVGNEQFF. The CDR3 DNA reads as TGTGCTAGCAGCTTAGAGAGCGCAGGGGCGGGGGGCAGGTCAGTAGGGAATGAGCAGTTCTTC. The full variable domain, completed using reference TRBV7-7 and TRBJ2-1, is GAGVSQSPRYKVTKRGQDVTLRCDPISSHATLYWYQQALGQGPEFLTYFNYEAQPDKSGLPSDRFSAERPEGSISTLTIQRTEQRDSAMYRCASSLESAGAGGRSVGNEQFFGPGTRLTVL.

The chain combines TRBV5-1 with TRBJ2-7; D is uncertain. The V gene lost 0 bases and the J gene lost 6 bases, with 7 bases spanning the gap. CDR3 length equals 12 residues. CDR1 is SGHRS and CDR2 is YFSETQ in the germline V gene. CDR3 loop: CASSLDVGEQYF. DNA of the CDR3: TGCGCCAGCAGCTTGGACGTGGGCGAGCAGTACTTC.

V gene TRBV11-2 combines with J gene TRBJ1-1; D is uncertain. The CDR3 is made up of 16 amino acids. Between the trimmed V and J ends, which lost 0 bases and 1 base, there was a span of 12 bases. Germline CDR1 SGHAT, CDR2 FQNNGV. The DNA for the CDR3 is TGTGCCAGCAGCTTAGAGCGGGTCTTTACGAACACTGAAGCTTTCTTT. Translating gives CASSLERVFTNTEAFF.

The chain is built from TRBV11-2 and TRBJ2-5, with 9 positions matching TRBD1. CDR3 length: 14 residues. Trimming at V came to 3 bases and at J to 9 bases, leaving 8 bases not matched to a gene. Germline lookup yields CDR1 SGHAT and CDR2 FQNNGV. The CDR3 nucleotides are TGTGCCAGCAGCTTCCCGGGACAGGGCCGAGCCCAGTACTTC. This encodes CASSFPGQGRAQYF.

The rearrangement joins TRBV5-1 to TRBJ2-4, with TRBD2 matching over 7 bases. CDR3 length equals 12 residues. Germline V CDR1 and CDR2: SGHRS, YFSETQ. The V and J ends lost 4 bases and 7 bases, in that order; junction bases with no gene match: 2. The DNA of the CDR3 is TGCGCCAGCAGCGGGGGAGGGAACATTCAGTACTTC. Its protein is CASSGGGNIQYF. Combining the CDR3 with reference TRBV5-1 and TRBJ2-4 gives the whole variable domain KAGVTQTPRYLIKTRGQQVTLSCSPISGHRSVSWYQQTPGQGLQFLFEYFSETQRNKGNFPGRFSGRQFSNSRSEMNVSTLELGDSALYLCASSGGGNIQYFGAGTRLSVL.

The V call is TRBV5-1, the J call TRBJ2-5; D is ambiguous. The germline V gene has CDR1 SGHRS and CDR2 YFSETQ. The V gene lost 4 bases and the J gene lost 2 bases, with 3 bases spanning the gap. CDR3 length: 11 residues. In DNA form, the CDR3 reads TGCGCCAGCAGCCGACAAGAGACCCAGTACTTC. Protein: CASSRQETQYF.

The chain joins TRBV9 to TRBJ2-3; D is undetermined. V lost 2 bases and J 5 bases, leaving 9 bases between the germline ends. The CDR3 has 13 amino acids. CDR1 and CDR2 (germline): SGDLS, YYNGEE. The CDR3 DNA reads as TGTGCCAGCAGCGTCTCCCACCGAGATACGCAGTATTTT. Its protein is CASSVSHRDTQYF.

CDR3 bases: TGTGCCAGCAGTGGAAGCGGGATCCTCTCTGGGGCCAACGTCCTGACTTTC. Translation gives CASSGSGILSGANVLTF. The chain uses TRBV6-4 and TRBJ2-6; 7 bases map to TRBD2. V was clipped by 4 bases and J by 0 bases; unmatched bases: 6. CDR3 size: 17 residues. Germline loops: CDR1 MRHNA, CDR2 SNTAGT.

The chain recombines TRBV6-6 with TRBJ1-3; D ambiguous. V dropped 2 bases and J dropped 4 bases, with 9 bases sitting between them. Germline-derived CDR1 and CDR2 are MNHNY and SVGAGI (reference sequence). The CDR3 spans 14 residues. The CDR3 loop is CASSYDHSGNTIYF. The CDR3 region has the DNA TGTGCCAGCAGTTACGACCACTCCGGAAACACCATATATTTT.

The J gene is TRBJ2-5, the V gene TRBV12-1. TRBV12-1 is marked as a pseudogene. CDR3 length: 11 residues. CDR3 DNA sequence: TGTGCCAGCAGCTCGATAGAGACCCAGTACTTC. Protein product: CASSSIETQYF.

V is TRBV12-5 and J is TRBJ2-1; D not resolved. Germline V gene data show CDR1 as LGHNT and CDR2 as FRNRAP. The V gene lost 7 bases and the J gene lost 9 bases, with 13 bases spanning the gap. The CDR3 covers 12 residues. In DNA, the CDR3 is TGTGCTAGTGCCTCCTCTATCGGTGAGCAGTTCTTC. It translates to CASASSIGEQFF.

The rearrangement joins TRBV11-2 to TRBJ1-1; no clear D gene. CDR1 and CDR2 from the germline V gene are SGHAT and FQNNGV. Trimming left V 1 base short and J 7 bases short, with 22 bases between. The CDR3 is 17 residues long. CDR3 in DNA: TGTGCCAGCAGCTTAGGTCTCCTAGGCCTCAAATATAATGAAGCTTTCTTT. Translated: CASSLGLLGLKYNEAFF. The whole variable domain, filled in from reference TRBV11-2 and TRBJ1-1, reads EAGVAQSPRYKIIEKRQSVAFWCNPISGHATLYWYQQILGQGPKLLIQFQNNGVVDDSQLPKDRFSAERLKGVDSTLKIQPAKLEDSAVYLCASSLGLLGLKYNEAFFGQGTRLTVV.

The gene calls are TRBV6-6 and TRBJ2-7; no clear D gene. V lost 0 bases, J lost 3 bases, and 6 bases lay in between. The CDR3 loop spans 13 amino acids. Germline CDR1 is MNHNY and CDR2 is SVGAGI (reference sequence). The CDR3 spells CASSYSPSYEQYF. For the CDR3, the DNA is TGTGCCAGCAGTTACTCTCCAAGCTACGAGCAGTACTTC.